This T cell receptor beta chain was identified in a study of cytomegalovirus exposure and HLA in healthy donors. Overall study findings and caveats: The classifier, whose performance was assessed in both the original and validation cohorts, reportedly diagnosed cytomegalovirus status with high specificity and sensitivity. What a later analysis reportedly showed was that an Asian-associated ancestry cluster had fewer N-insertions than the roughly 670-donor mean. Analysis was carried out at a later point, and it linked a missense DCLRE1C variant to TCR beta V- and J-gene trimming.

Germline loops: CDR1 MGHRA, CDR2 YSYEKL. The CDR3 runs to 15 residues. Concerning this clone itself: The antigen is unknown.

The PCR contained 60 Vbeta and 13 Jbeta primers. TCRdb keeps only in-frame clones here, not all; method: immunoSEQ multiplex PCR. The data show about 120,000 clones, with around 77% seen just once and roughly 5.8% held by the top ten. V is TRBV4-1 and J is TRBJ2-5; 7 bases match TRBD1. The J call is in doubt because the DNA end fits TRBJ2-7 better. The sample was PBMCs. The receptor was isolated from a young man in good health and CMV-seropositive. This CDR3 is CASSQVGTASYEQYF. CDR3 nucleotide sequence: TGCGCCAGCAGCCAAGTCGGGACAGCTTCCTACGAGCAGTACTTC.